This TCR beta chain was retrieved from a study of cytomegalovirus exposure and HLA in healthy donors. The study, taken as a whole, reports: Rarity held for most TCR sequences, but there were some public TCRs that occurred in many donors. Indistinguishable V segments such as TRBV6-2 and TRBV6-3 were excluded. Analysis was carried out at a later point, and it linked a missense DCLRE1C variant to TCR beta V- and J-gene trimming. In vitro assays verified that three CMV-associated chains recognized CMV antigens specifically.

The CDR3 extends over 16 amino acids. Germline CDR1 and CDR2: LGHNA and YSLEER. With 0 bases removed from V and 0 bases from J, the gap between germline ends came to 11 bases. The PCR ran on 60 Vbeta and 13 Jbeta primers. Profiling relied on immunoSEQ multiplex PCR, and the TCRdb table lists in-frame clones only, not all of them. The sample consists of some 140,000 clones, almost 80% of them appearing once. This clone was counted between two and nine times. Its specificity is unknown. The TCR sequence derives from a man aged 18 to 29 in good health and CMV-seronegative. The chain joins TRBV4-3 to TRBJ1-2; no firm D call. Source material: PBMCs. DNA for the CDR3: TGCGCCAGCAGCCAAGAACTAGACGGTACTAACTATGGCTACACCTTC. Translation: CASSQELDGTNYGYTF.